A single sample gave rise to the 8 T cell receptor beta chains below, sequenced in a study of blood T cell repertoires in COVID-19. The data were produced by immunoSEQ multiplex PCR, yet TCRdb's version contains in-frame clones alone and is incomplete. This repertoire shows roughly 250,000 clones, about 80% found once; its top ten account for 3.3%. Sample: peripheral blood. These receptors were taken from a woman older than 75 with acute or convalescent COVID-19.

V is TRBV6-5 and J is TRBJ2-3; D gene uncertain. V lost 6 bases to trimming and J lost 3 bases, with 4 bases between them. The CDR3 loop spans 11 amino acids. The germline V gene has CDR1 MNHEY and CDR2 SVGAGI. The DNA of the CDR3 is TGTGCCAGCAGCTTAACAGATACGCAGTATTTT. Translated: CASSLTDTQYF.

Turning to this clone: It is unclear where the CDR3 begins or ends on the DNA, so no DNA is shown, and the CDR3 is as TCRdb lists it. The chain has TRBV6-2 or TRBV6-3 and TRBJ1-6; the D call of TRBD1 is as the table states it, not checked on the DNA. Germline V gene lookup returns CDR1 MNHEY and CDR2 SVGEGT. With termini counted, the CDR3 has 16 amino acids. CDR3 region: CASSTSRRQGNSPLHF.

The J gene is TRBJ1-1, the V gene TRBV7-9; D perhaps matches TRBD1 (6 bases). There are 15 residues in the CDR3. V was trimmed by 6 bases and J by 6 bases, leaving 20 bases between them. Germline values: CDR1 SEHNR, CDR2 FQNEAQ (reference sequence). Here the CDR3 DNA reads TGTGCCAGCAGACCAGAGGGGGGGCGTACGGCTGAAGCTTTCTTT. Amino acid sequence: CASRPEGGRTAEAFF.

With regard to this clone: A read error may be the cause here, since a much bigger clone is one base away. The gene calls are TRBV11-2 and TRBJ1-1, with a weak D call TRBD1 (5 bases). Per germline, CDR1 SGHAT and CDR2 FQNNGV. The CDR3 has 15 amino acids. Trimming removed 4 bases from V and 3 bases from J, with 15 bases in between. CDR3 nucleotide sequence: TGTGCCAGCAGCTCTGGGTCGGGGGGGGACACTGAAGCTTTCTTT. Translating gives CASSSGSGGDTEAFF.

The chain has TRBV3-1 (or the pseudogene TRBV3-2) and TRBJ2-1; D might be TRBD1 (5 bases). The CDR3 extends over 13 amino acids. Trimming removed 7 bases from V and 2 bases from J, with 9 bases in between. Germline lookup yields CDR1 LGHDT and CDR2 YNNKEL (reference sequence). CDR3 sequence: CASKRGTYNEQFF. CDR3 nucleotide sequence: TGTGCCAGCAAAAGGGGCACCTACAATGAGCAGTTCTTC.

The V gene is TRBV18, the J gene TRBJ1-4, with D possibly matching TRBD1 (6 bases). V was clipped by 4 bases and J by 7 bases, with 10 bases between them. CDR1 is KGHSH and CDR2 is LQKENI in the germline V gene. CDR3 length: 13 amino acids. CDR3 sequence: CASSLSRGEKLFF. The CDR3 nucleotides are TGTGCCAGCTCACTCTCCAGGGGTGAAAAACTGTTTTTT.

This chain links TRBV6-5 with TRBJ1-1, with a possible D match to TRBD1 (6 bases). The length of the CDR3 is 13 residues. V was cut by 6 bases and J by 5 bases, with 13 bases left in between. CDR1 is MNHEY and CDR2 is SVGAGI in the germline V gene. The CDR3 reads CASRQGLGTEAFF. The CDR3 DNA reads as TGTGCCAGCAGACAGGGTCTGGGGACTGAAGCTTTCTTT.

The gene calls are TRBV5-6 and TRBJ1-1; D not resolved. Germline values: CDR1 SGHDT, CDR2 YYEEEE. V was pared by 4 bases and J by 0 bases, with 13 bases between. The CDR3 loop spans 15 amino acids. In DNA, the CDR3 is TGTGCCAGCAGCCCTAGGTCGACGATGAACACTGAAGCTTTCTTT. Its translation: CASSPRSTMNTEAFF.